This TCR beta chain was captured by sequencing in a study of early T cells in non-severe SARS-CoV-2 infection. Each CDR3 protein gets one entry after TCRdb re-called the 5' RACE reads with MiXCR. This table has 33,000 or so distinct CDR3 sequences, almost 6% appearing once. This clonotype turned up a few times. The ends were cut back, 3 bases at V and 6 bases at J, with 13 bases in the middle. The CDR3 has 14 amino acids. The V gene's germline CDR1 is SSHAT and CDR2 FNYEAQ (reference sequence). Sequences were obtained from whole blood. The clonotype was recovered from an adult who was a healthcare worker with PCR-confirmed SARS-CoV-2 infection or an uninfected control (not recorded which). The chain recombines TRBV7-7 with TRBJ2-3; D gene uncertain. The DNA for the CDR3 is TGTGCCAGCAGCTTTGGCAGCCCCGGCGATACGCAGTATTTT. Translated: CASSFGSPGDTQYF.